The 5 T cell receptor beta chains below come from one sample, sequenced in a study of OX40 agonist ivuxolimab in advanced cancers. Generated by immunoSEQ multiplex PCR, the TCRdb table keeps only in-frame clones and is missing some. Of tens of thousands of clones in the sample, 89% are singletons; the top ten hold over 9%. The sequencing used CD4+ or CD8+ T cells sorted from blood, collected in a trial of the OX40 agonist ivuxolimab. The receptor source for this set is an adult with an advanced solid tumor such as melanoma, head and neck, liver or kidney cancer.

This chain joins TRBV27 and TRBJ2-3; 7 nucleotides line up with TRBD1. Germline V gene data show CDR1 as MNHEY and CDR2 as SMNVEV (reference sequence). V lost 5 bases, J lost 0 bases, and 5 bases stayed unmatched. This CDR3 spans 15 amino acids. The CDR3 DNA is TGTGCCAGCAGTCAAGGGGGCTATAGCACAGATACGCAGTATTTT. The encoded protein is CASSQGGYSTDTQYF.

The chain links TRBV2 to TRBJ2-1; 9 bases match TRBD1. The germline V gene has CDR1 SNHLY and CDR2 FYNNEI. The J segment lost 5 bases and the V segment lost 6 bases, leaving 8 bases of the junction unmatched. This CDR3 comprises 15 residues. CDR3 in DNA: TGTGCCAGCAGCGGACCGGGACAGGGCGACAATGAGCAGTTCTTC. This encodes CASSGPGQGDNEQFF.

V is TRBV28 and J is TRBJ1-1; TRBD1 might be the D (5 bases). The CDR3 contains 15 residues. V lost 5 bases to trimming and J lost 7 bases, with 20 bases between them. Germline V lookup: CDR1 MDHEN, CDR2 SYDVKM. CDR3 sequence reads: CASSPLAGNRGEAFF. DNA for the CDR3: TGTGCCAGCAGTCCCCTGGCGGGCAATAGGGGTGAAGCTTTCTTT.

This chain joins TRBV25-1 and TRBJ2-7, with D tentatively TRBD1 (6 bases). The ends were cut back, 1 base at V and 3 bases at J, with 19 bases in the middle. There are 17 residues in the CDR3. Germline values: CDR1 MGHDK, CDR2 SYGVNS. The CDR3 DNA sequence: TGTGCCAGCAGTGAATCAACAAGGGGGACCTTGGACTACGAGCAGTACGTC. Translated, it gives CASSESTRGTLDYEQYV.

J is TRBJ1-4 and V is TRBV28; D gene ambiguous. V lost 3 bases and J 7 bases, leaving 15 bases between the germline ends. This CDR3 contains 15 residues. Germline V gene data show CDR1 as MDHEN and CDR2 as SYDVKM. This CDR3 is CASSFPLEEGEKLFF. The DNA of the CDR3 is TGTGCCAGCAGTTTCCCCCTTGAAGAGGGTGAAAAACTGTTTTTT.